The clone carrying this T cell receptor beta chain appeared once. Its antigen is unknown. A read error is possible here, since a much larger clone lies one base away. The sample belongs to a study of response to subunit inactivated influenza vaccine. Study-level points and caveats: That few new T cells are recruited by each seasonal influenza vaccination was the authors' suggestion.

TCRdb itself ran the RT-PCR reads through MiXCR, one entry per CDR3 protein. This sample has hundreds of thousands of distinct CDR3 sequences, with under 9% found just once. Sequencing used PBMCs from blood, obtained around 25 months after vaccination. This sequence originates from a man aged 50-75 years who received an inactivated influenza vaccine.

CDR3 amino acids: CASGYTAGRGNEQYF. The CDR3 nucleotides are TGTGCCAGCGGTTACACGGCGGGGCGGGGGAACGAGCAGTACTTC. This chain connects TRBV6-5 to TRBJ2-7; TRBD2 matches at 7 bases. The V gene's germline CDR1 is MNHEY and CDR2 SVGAGI. The CDR3 runs to 15 residues.